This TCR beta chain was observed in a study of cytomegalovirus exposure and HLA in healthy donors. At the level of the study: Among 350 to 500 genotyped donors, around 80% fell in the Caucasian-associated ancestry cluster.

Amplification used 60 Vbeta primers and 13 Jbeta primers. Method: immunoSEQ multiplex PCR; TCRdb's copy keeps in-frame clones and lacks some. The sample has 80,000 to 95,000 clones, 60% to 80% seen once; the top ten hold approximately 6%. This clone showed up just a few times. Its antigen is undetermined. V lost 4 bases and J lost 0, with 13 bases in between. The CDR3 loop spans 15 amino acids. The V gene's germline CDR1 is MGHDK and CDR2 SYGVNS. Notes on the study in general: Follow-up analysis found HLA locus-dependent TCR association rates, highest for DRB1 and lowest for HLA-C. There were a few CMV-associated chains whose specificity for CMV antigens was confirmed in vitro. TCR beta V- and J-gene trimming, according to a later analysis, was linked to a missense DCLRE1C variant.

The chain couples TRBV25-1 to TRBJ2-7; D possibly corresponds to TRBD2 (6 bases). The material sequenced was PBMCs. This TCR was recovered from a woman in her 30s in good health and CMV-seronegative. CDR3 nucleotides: TGTGCCAGCAGTGGAAGGGACTCAAGCTCCTACGAGCAGTACTTC. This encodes CASSGRDSSSYEQYF.